These 24 T cell receptor beta chains share one sample of origin, sequenced in a study of T cells in Graves' hyperthyroidism and ophthalmopathy. Amplification of TCR beta CDR3 regions used RNA as the template. RT-PCR in the first round (using the HTBI primer set) targeted the TCR CDR3. MiXCR, run by TCRdb on the multiplex PCR reads, gives a single entry per CDR3 protein. The table has under 350,000 distinct CDR3 sequences, 21% seen once. The sequencing sample was made of blood. These receptors were obtained from a woman in her forties or fifties with Graves' hyperthyroidism.

In its sample, this clonotype was seen many times. This sequence joins TRBV9 and TRBJ2-7; tentatively, D is TRBD1 or TRBD2 (5 bases each). The CDR3 is 15 amino acids. V dropped 0 bases and J dropped 0 bases, with 10 bases sitting between them. Germline V CDR1 and CDR2: SGDLS, YYNGEE. Here the CDR3 reads CASSVGGARSYEQYF. Written as DNA, the CDR3 is TGTGCCAGCAGCGTAGGAGGGGCCCGCTCCTACGAGCAGTACTTC.

The rearrangement links TRBV27 to TRBJ2-3; no reliable D call. The CDR3 has 14 amino acids. Looked up from germline, CDR1 is MNHEY and CDR2 is SMNVEV (reference sequence). Between the trimmed V and J ends, which lost 5 bases and 0 bases, there was a span of 9 bases. CDR3 nucleotide sequence: TGTGCCAGCAGTCCTTTCCCCAGCACAGATACGCAGTATTTT. Translating gives CASSPFPSTDTQYF.

This clonotype was observed a handful of times. Here the CDR3 omits its conserved ending phenylalanine or tryptophan, so a read error is the likely source. The rearrangement links TRBV2 to TRBJ1-2, with D hard to call. Germline loops: CDR1 SNHLY, CDR2 FYNNEI. The CDR3 runs to 12 residues. V was shortened by 2 bases and J by 4 bases, with 5 bases between the two germline ends. The CDR3 loop is CASSEQIYGYTL. CDR3 in DNA: TGTGCCAGCAGTGAACAGATCTATGGCTACACCCTC.

This clonotype was seen many times. The chain combines TRBV11-2 with TRBJ2-2; a possible D gene is TRBD2 (5 bases). V dropped 0 bases and J dropped 14 bases, with 10 bases sitting between them. The germline V gene encodes CDR1 SGHAT and CDR2 FQNNGV. The CDR3 extends over 12 amino acids. The CDR3 reads CASSLEYGILFF. DNA of the CDR3: TGTGCCAGCAGCTTAGAATACGGGATACTGTTTTTT.

This clonotype was counted ten times or more. The chain carries TRBV28 and TRBJ1-5, with TRBD1 matching 9 bases. CDR3 length: 15 amino acids. Trimming removed 5 bases from V and 5 bases from J; junction bases left unmatched: 7. Germline-derived CDR1 and CDR2 are MDHEN and SYDVKM. CDR3 region: CASSAGQGLDQPQHF. DNA of the CDR3: TGTGCCAGCAGTGCAGGACAGGGGTTGGATCAGCCCCAGCATTTT.

The sample holds many counts of this clonotype. The chain joins TRBV6-1 to TRBJ1-5, with unresolved D. This CDR3 has 13 amino acids. V was clipped by 2 bases and J by 3 bases, with 5 bases between them. The germline gives CDR1 MNHNS, CDR2 SASEGT. The CDR3 DNA reads as TGTGCCAGCAGTGAACAGCTCAATCAGCCCCAGCATTTT. Encoded protein: CASSEQLNQPQHF.

In this sample, this clonotype turned up a few times. V and J are TRBV3-1 and TRBJ2-7; D perhaps matches TRBD1 (5 bases). This CDR3 contains 14 residues. With 7 bases removed from V and 4 bases from J, the gap between germline ends came to 17 bases. In germline, CDR1 is LGHDT, CDR2 YNNKEL (reference sequence). The CDR3 is CASTRGQGWYEQYF. DNA for the CDR3: TGTGCCAGCACCCGTGGGCAGGGCTGGTACGAGCAGTACTTC.

On this clonotype itself: A much larger clone differs from this one at a single base, so this may be a read error. The chain uses TRBV11-3 and TRBJ2-4; no definite D call. CDR3 length: 11 amino acids. CDR1 and CDR2 (germline): SGHNT, YENEEA. The CDR3 nucleotides read TGTGCCAGCGGCTTAGGCGAGACAAAGTACTTC. This sequence encodes CASGLGETKYF.

DNA for the CDR3: TGTGCCAGCAGTTTGCCGGCAGCGGGATCCTACAATGAGCAGTTCTTC. This encodes CASSLPAAGSYNEQFF. The V call is TRBV28, the J call TRBJ2-1; TRBD2 agrees at 7 bases. The CDR3 extends over 16 amino acids. Per the germline V gene, CDR1 is MDHEN and CDR2 is SYDVKM. Trimming at V came to 3 bases and at J to 1 base, leaving 6 bases not matched to a gene.

This clonotype was counted many times. The chain joins TRBV7-9 to TRBJ2-7; D is unclear. The CDR3 has 14 amino acids. Per the germline V gene, CDR1 is SEHNR and CDR2 is FQNEAQ (reference sequence). V was trimmed by 1 base and J by 2 bases, leaving 9 bases between them. This CDR3 reads CASSLGVPPYEQYF. For the CDR3, the DNA is TGTGCCAGCAGCTTAGGGGTTCCCCCCTACGAGCAGTACTTC.

In regard to this clonotype: It may be a read error: a sequence one base away is much more abundant. As DNA, the CDR3 is TGTGCCAGCAGCGAAAGGACAGGGGCAAATCAGCCCGAGCATTTT. As protein: CASSERTGANQPEHF. The J gene is TRBJ1-5, the V gene TRBV3-1; the match to TRBD1 covers 9 bases. This CDR3 spans 15 amino acids. Looked up from germline, CDR1 is LGHDT and CDR2 is YNNKEL (reference sequence).

This chain uses TRBV3-1 with TRBJ1-4; D remains ambiguous. CDR1 LGHDT and CDR2 YNNKEL come from the germline V gene (reference sequence). V dropped 1 base and J dropped 10 bases, with 7 bases sitting between them. The CDR3 totals 12 residues. CDR3 residues: CASSQGGGKLFF. Here the CDR3 DNA reads TGTGCCAGCAGCCAAGGGGGAGGAAAACTGTTTTTT.

This clonotype was seen repeatedly, ten times or more. This chain links TRBV19 with TRBJ1-1; 8 positions match TRBD1. This CDR3 has 15 amino acids. CDR1 LNHDA and CDR2 SQIVND come from the germline V gene (reference sequence). J was trimmed by 1 base and V by 5 bases; bases with no gene match: 6. CDR3 sequence (DNA): TGTGCCAGTAGTGCTCAGGGGGCCCGGAACACTGAAGCTTTCTTT. It codes for CASSAQGARNTEAFF.

In this sample, this clonotype turned up a few times. This chain links TRBV7-2 with TRBJ1-2; 9 nucleotides align to TRBD1. Germline CDR1 and CDR2: SGHTA and FQGNSA. This CDR3 is 15 amino acids long. V trimming: 1 base; J trimming: 5 bases; junction bases outside the gene matches: 5. CDR3 sequence: CASSLVTGGTYGYTF. The CDR3 DNA is TGTGCCAGCAGCTTAGTAACAGGGGGCACGTATGGCTACACCTTC.

The rearrangement links TRBV28 to TRBJ1-3; D is unclear. The CDR3 contains 16 residues. The V gene's germline CDR1 is MDHEN and CDR2 SYDVKM. Between the trimmed V and J ends, which lost 1 base and 0 bases, there was a span of 10 bases. CDR3: CASSLFGQYSGNTIYF. DNA of the CDR3: TGTGCCAGCAGTTTATTTGGGCAATACTCTGGAAACACCATATATTTT.

This clonotype was recorded at least ten times. The chain joins TRBV7-9 to TRBJ2-1, with TRBD1 as a possible D gene (6 bases). CDR3 size: 14 residues. Trimming removed 7 bases from V and 2 bases from J, with 12 bases in between. Germline CDR1 SEHNR, CDR2 FQNEAQ (reference sequence). The CDR3 DNA reads TGTGCCAGCACTCGGGACAAGCCCTACAATGAGCAGTTCTTC. It yields the protein CASTRDKPYNEQFF.

V and J are TRBV28 and TRBJ1-5; 11 nucleotides line up with TRBD1. CDR3 size: 16 residues. The germline V gene has CDR1 MDHEN and CDR2 SYDVKM. Trimming removed 9 bases from V and 3 bases from J; junction bases left unmatched: 10. The CDR3 region has the DNA TGTGCCAGTCTTCCGGGACAGGGGGGAACCAATCAGCCCCAGCATTTT. Protein sequence: CASLPGQGGTNQPQHF.

This clonotype was counted at least ten times. The chain couples TRBV18 to TRBJ1-5, with TRBD1 as a possible D gene (6 bases). The CDR3 loop spans 14 amino acids. Germline-derived CDR1 and CDR2 are KGHSH and LQKENI. The V end was cut by 8 bases, the J end by 2 bases, with 13 bases between. CDR3 coding DNA: TGTGCCAGCAGTTCCTCAGGGGGCAATCAGCCCCAGCATTTT. Translation gives CASSSSGGNQPQHF. The full variable domain, its missing parts supplied by reference TRBV18 and TRBJ1-5, is NAGVMQNPRHLVRRRGQEARLRCSPMKGHSHVYWYRQLPEEGLKFMVYLQKENIIDESGMPKERFSAEFPKEGPSILRIQQVVRGDSAAYFCASSSSGGNQPQHFGDGTRLSIL.

This clonotype was found once. The genes are TRBV30 and TRBJ1-5; TRBD1 might be the D (5 bases). The CDR3 is 13 amino acids. V lost 1 base and J lost 3, with 7 bases in between. Germline CDR1 reads GTSNPN; CDR2 reads SVGIG (reference sequence). In DNA, the CDR3 is TGTGCCTGGAGTGCAGGGTACAATCAGCCCCAGCATTTT. This translates into CAWSAGYNQPQHF.

This clonotype was found a few times. This sequence joins TRBV9 and TRBJ1-1, with unresolved D. Looked up from germline, CDR1 is SGDLS and CDR2 is YYNGEE. V shed 1 base and J shed 4 bases, with 14 bases lying between them. The CDR3 length is 15 residues. The CDR3 DNA is TGTGCCAGCAGCGTACTATCGGACCCCGCCACTGAAGCTTTCTTT. Protein sequence: CASSVLSDPATEAFF.

This chain uses TRBV20-1 with TRBJ1-1; D ambiguous. V lost 6 bases and J lost 3, with 17 bases in between. CDR1 DFQATT and CDR2 SNEGSKA come from the germline V gene (reference sequence). The CDR3 spans 14 residues. The CDR3 region has the DNA TGCAGTGCCATGACGCCCGGGCGGTACACTGAAGCTTTCTTT. It codes for CSAMTPGRYTEAFF.

This clonotype was counted ten times or more. This rearrangement joins TRBV20-1 to TRBJ1-1, with D possibly matching TRBD1 (5 bases). In germline, CDR1 is DFQATT, CDR2 SNEGSKA (reference sequence). The CDR3 sequence is 15 residues long. V lost 3 bases, J lost 5 bases, and 19 bases lay in between. CDR3 nucleotides: TGCAGTGCTAGGACGGGGAGGGGCGCGAAGACTGAAGCTTTCTTT. Translation: CSARTGRGAKTEAFF.

Of note for this clonotype: This sequence may be a read error, since a much larger clone differs from it by one base. In nucleotides, the CDR3 is TGTACCAGCAAGACAGGGGCGGAGACCCAGTACTTC. Protein product: CTSKTGAETQYF. The genes are TRBV6-1 and TRBJ2-5, with 8 bases matching TRBD1. The CDR3 loop spans 12 amino acids. Germline CDR1 MNHNS, CDR2 SASEGT.

This clonotype was detected only once. Just one base apart from a much larger clone, this may be a read error. The gene calls are TRBV29-1 and TRBJ1-2, with D possibly being TRBD1 (5 bases). Germline V gene data show CDR1 as SQVTM and CDR2 as ANQGSEA. The CDR3 covers 14 residues. Trimming took off 4 bases at V and 8 bases at J, with 20 bases between the two ends. The CDR3, as DNA: TGCAGCGTTGGCCACCAAGGGACCCTAGGAGGCTACACCTTC. Translating gives CSVGHQGTLGGYTF.